This entry lists 15 T cell receptor beta chains sequenced from one sample in a study of shared clonotypes between healthy human individuals. CD45RO-negative, CCR7-selected cells formed the naive CD8 fraction, which excluded terminally differentiated effector memory CD45RA+ cells. The method was immunoSEQ multiplex PCR; TCRdb's version includes in-frame clones alone and lacks a portion of them. The sample comprises about 820,000 clones, around 93% of which are singletons, and around 24% rests with the top ten. The specimen sequenced was naive CD8+ T cells sorted from blood. The receptors were sampled from a man aged 25 to 40 in good health.

This sequence joins TRBV4-3 and TRBJ2-3; maybe TRBD1 (8 bases). The CDR3 covers 16 residues. CDR1 LGHNA and CDR2 YSLEER come from the germline V gene. V was shortened by 1 base and J by 2 bases, with 13 bases between the two germline ends. The chain's CDR3 is CASSQAQGGHTDTQYF. In DNA form, the CDR3 reads TGCGCCAGCAGCCAAGCACAGGGGGGGCACACAGATACGCAGTATTTT.

The chain couples TRBV13 to TRBJ2-1; a weak D match, TRBD1 (6 bases). The germline V gene encodes CDR1 PRHDT and CDR2 FYEKMQ (reference sequence). The ends were cut back, 5 bases at V and 0 bases at J, with 11 bases in the middle. The CDR3 consists of 15 residues. Here the CDR3 reads CASSAEDSSYNEQFF. CDR3 nucleotides: TGTGCCAGCAGCGCAGAGGACAGCTCCTACAATGAGCAGTTCTTC.

V usage is TRBV10-3 and J usage is TRBJ2-1, with no clear D. Germline CDR1 reads ENHRY; CDR2 reads SYGVKD. This CDR3 spans 12 amino acids. Trimming pared 4 bases from V and 8 bases from J, leaving 9 bases between. Here the CDR3 reads CAISADIDEQFF. DNA of the CDR3: TGTGCCATCAGTGCAGATATCGATGAGCAGTTCTTC.

V and J are TRBV4-2 and TRBJ2-1, with TRBD2 matching 11 bases. The trim removed 4 bases at V and 0 bases at J, leaving 20 bases unmatched. Germline V lookup: CDR1 LGHNA, CDR2 YNFKEQ. The length of the CDR3 is 22 residues. The CDR3 bases are TGTGCCAGCAGCCTCAGCTTTCGACAGAAAACTAGCGGGGGTTCCTCCTACAATGAGCAGTTCTTC. This encodes CASSLSFRQKTSGGSSYNEQFF.

The V call is TRBV4-1, the J call TRBJ2-1, with D possibly matching TRBD2 (5 bases). The V gene's germline CDR1 is MGHRA and CDR2 YSYEKL. This CDR3 has 15 amino acids. V was cut by 7 bases and J by 5 bases, with 18 bases left in between. CDR3 sequence (DNA): TGCGCCAGCAAAGTTGGAGGACTCGTTAACAATGAGCAGTTCTTC. It encodes CASKVGGLVNNEQFF.

V gene TRBV27 combines with J gene TRBJ1-2; D is unresolved. The CDR3 has 13 amino acids. CDR1 and CDR2 from the germline V gene are MNHEY and SMNVEV (reference sequence). V was pared by 4 bases and J by 2 bases, with 8 bases between. CDR3 sequence (DNA): TGTGCCAGCAGTTCGTTAGGGAACTATGGCTACACCTTC. As protein: CASSSLGNYGYTF.

V gene TRBV7-9 combines with J gene TRBJ1-1; a possible D gene is TRBD1 (5 bases). CDR1 SEHNR and CDR2 FQNEAQ come from the germline V gene (reference sequence). Deletions cut 1 base from V and 3 bases from J, with 9 bases between. The CDR3 covers 14 residues. CDR3 region: CASSLDGGDTEAFF. The CDR3 region has the DNA TGTGCCAGCAGCTTAGACGGGGGGGACACTGAAGCTTTCTTT.

This chain links TRBV19 with TRBJ2-5; D may be TRBD2 (5 bases). Germline assignment: CDR1 LNHDA and CDR2 SQIVND (reference sequence). Trimming stripped 4 bases from V and 1 base from J, with 22 bases between. The CDR3 loop spans 18 amino acids. The CDR3 is CASSTILVGEGSQETQYF. For the CDR3, the DNA is TGTGCCAGTAGTACCATTCTTGTGGGAGAAGGAAGCCAAGAGACCCAGTACTTC.

This clone appeared once. The chain employs TRBV9 and TRBJ2-1; no clear D. Germline V lookup: CDR1 SGDLS, CDR2 YYNGEE. This CDR3 is built from 11 residues. V was cut by 0 bases and J by 10 bases, with 5 bases left in between. The CDR3 region has the DNA TGTGCCAGCAGCGTAGCGGTCGAGCAGTTCTTC. This encodes CASSVAVEQFF.

The chain links TRBV7-2 to TRBJ1-1; 7 bases agree with TRBD1. V lost 2 bases and J lost 6; bases outside the gene matches: 9. The V gene's germline CDR1 is SGHTA and CDR2 FQGNSA. The CDR3 totals 15 residues. Here the CDR3 DNA reads TGTGCCAGCAGCTTAACCCCCGGGACAGAACCTGAAGCTTTCTTT. It codes for CASSLTPGTEPEAFF.

The V gene is TRBV19, the J gene TRBJ2-7; 7 bases map to TRBD2. V lost 5 bases and J lost 6; bases outside the gene matches: 7. CDR3 length: 13 amino acids. Germline lookup yields CDR1 LNHDA and CDR2 SQIVND (reference sequence). The CDR3 loop is CASSPTGLGEQYF. CDR3 DNA sequence: TGTGCCAGTAGTCCCACCGGACTAGGCGAGCAGTACTTC.

The V and J genes are TRBV19 and TRBJ2-3, with D unresolved. Germline V gene data show CDR1 as LNHDA and CDR2 as SQIVND (reference sequence). The CDR3 has 13 residues. Between the trimmed V and J ends, which lost 3 bases and 2 bases, there was a span of 6 bases. DNA for the CDR3: TGTGCCAGTAGTATTTGGTACACAGATACGCAGTATTTT. Translating gives CASSIWYTDTQYF. Complete variable domain (other parts from reference TRBV19 and TRBJ2-3): DGGITQSPKYLFRKEGQNVTLSCEQNLNHDAMYWYRQDPGQGLRLIYYSQIVNDFQKGDIAEGYSVSREKKESFPLTVTSAQKNPTAFYLCASSIWYTDTQYFGPGTRLTVL.

The count of this clone is one. This chain links TRBV5-4 with TRBJ2-1; 8 nucleotides line up with TRBD2. From germline, CDR1 is SGHNT and CDR2 YYREEE (reference sequence). This CDR3 is 15 amino acids long. V shed 1 base and J 5 bases; nucleotides not matched to a gene: 5. In DNA, the CDR3 is TGTGCCAGCAGCTTGTCGTGGCGGGGGGACAATGAGCAGTTCTTC. Protein sequence: CASSLSWRGDNEQFF.

The chain recombines TRBV15 with TRBJ2-7; 13 bases line up with TRBD2. CDR1 and CDR2 from the germline V gene are LNHNV and YYDKDF (reference sequence). The CDR3 extends over 16 amino acids. The V and J ends lost 1 base and 5 bases, in that order; junction bases with no gene match: 5. Here the CDR3 reads CATSRATSGRGHEQYF. The DNA for the CDR3 is TGTGCCACCAGCAGAGCAACTAGCGGGAGGGGCCACGAGCAGTACTTC.

J is TRBJ2-7 and V is TRBV25-1; possibly TRBD1 for D (5 bases). Germline V gene data show CDR1 as MGHDK and CDR2 as SYGVNS. V was cut by 0 bases and J by 0 bases, with 9 bases left in between. The CDR3 extends over 15 amino acids. Here the CDR3 reads CASSEYTGHSYEQYF. DNA for the CDR3: TGTGCCAGCAGTGAATATACAGGTCACTCCTACGAGCAGTACTTC.